This entry lists 14 T cell receptor beta chains sequenced from one sample in a study of blood T cell repertoires in COVID-19. Assay used: immunoSEQ multiplex PCR; TCRdb lists only in-frame clones, some missing. Among 500,000 to 600,000 clones listed, less than 90% were seen once. Sequencing was done on a sample of peripheral blood. The origin of the receptors is a woman aged 45-59 years with COVID-19, enrolled during active disease.

This chain joins TRBV2 and TRBJ1-5; 7 bases are shared with TRBD1. J was trimmed by 6 bases and V by 8 bases; bases with no gene match: 10. Germline loops: CDR1 SNHLY, CDR2 FYNNEI. This CDR3 has 14 amino acids. In nucleotides, the CDR3 is TGTGCCAGCCGACAGGGAGAGTCGGGTCAGCCCCAGCATTTT. Protein: CASRQGESGQPQHF.

V usage is TRBV19 and J usage is TRBJ1-4; TRBD1 agrees at 9 bases. CDR1 is LNHDA and CDR2 is SQIVND in the germline V gene (reference sequence). The CDR3 runs 14 residues. Unmatched junction bases numbered 10, after V lost 10 bases and J lost 7 bases. The CDR3 region is CATLGTGRGEKLFF. CDR3 nucleotide sequence: TGTGCCACCCTAGGGACAGGGAGAGGTGAAAAACTGTTTTTT.

The V and J genes are TRBV6-1 and TRBJ2-7; 8 nucleotides align to TRBD1. Per germline, CDR1 MNHNS and CDR2 SASEGT. This CDR3 has 16 residues. Trimming removed 4 bases from V and 3 bases from J; junction bases left unmatched: 11. CDR3: CASSGWDRSRFYEQYF. CDR3 DNA: TGTGCCAGCAGTGGCTGGGACAGGTCTCGATTCTACGAGCAGTACTTC.

The chain recombines TRBV5-4 with TRBJ2-2; 8 nucleotides match TRBD2. V shed 2 bases and J 7 bases; nucleotides not matched to a gene: 7. The CDR3 spans 15 residues. Germline V gene lookup returns CDR1 SGHNT and CDR2 YYREEE (reference sequence). In DNA, the CDR3 is TGTGCCAGCAGCTTAATGGGACTAGGGGTCGGGGAGCTGTTTTTT. It specifies CASSLMGLGVGELFF.

V usage is TRBV6-1 and J usage is TRBJ1-2; D is perhaps TRBD1 (5 bases). V gave up 2 bases and J gave up 10 bases, with 11 bases separating them. This CDR3 comprises 12 residues. CDR1 MNHNS and CDR2 SASEGT come from the germline V gene. The CDR3 region is CASSEWGGDYTF. The CDR3 nucleotides read TGTGCCAGCAGTGAATGGGGAGGGGACTACACCTTC.

The CDR3 coding sequence is TGTGCCAGCAGCTTAGGGGGAGCGGGGGGCATACTCCAGTACTTC. Amino acids: CASSLGGAGGILQYF. The chain links TRBV13 to TRBJ2-7, with 9 bases that match TRBD2. CDR3 length: 15 residues. The V and J ends lost 0 bases and 10 bases, in that order; junction bases with no gene match: 10. Per the germline V gene, CDR1 is PRHDT and CDR2 is FYEKMQ (reference sequence).

The chain couples TRBV10-1 to TRBJ1-6; perhaps TRBD1 as D (5 bases). The CDR3 spans 13 residues. V gave up 2 bases and J gave up 8 bases, with 7 bases separating them. Germline lookup yields CDR1 WNHNN and CDR2 SYGVQD (reference sequence). The CDR3 nucleotides read TGCGCCAGCAGTGAGACGACAGATTCACCCCTCCACTTT. This sequence encodes CASSETTDSPLHF.

This clone has a single count. The V call is TRBV27, the J call TRBJ1-1; D is possibly TRBD1 (6 bases). Trimming removed 4 bases at V and 10 bases at J, with 13 bases between. The CDR3 has 12 residues. Germline V gene sequence: CDR1 MNHEY, CDR2 SMNVEV (reference sequence). CDR3 residues: CASSSRGGTAFF. Written as DNA, the CDR3 is TGTGCCAGCAGTTCCAGAGGGGGTACAGCTTTCTTT.

This chain uses TRBV30 with TRBJ1-5, with D unclear. This CDR3 has 13 amino acids. Germline V lookup: CDR1 GTSNPN, CDR2 SVGIG (reference sequence). V gave up 3 bases and J gave up 5 bases, with 11 bases separating them. The CDR3 region is CAWSNSFHQPQHF. The CDR3, as DNA: TGTGCCTGGAGCAACAGTTTCCATCAGCCCCAGCATTTT.

In its sample, this clone was seen once. The V and J genes are TRBV10-3 and TRBJ2-7, with 9 positions matching TRBD2. The CDR3 length is 16 residues. Germline V lookup: CDR1 ENHRY, CDR2 SYGVKD. Trimming took 2 bases from V and 2 from J; bases not matched to a gene: 7. The chain's CDR3 is CAISEARGGGAYEQYF. CDR3 sequence (DNA): TGTGCCATCAGTGAGGCTCGGGGCGGGGGGGCCTACGAGCAGTACTTC.

This rearrangement joins TRBV5-4 to TRBJ1-3, with 10 bases that match TRBD1. The germline CDR1 and CDR2 sequences are SGHNT and YYREEE (reference sequence). V shed 3 bases, J shed 4 bases, and the junction held 7 bases outside the gene matches. The CDR3 has 16 amino acids. This CDR3 is CASSSDRGFGGNTIYF. As DNA, the CDR3 is TGTGCCAGCAGCTCGGACAGGGGGTTCGGGGGAAACACCATATATTTT.

This sequence joins TRBV7-6 and TRBJ2-1; 11 bases agree with TRBD1. The CDR3 extends over 15 amino acids. V trimming: 6 bases; J trimming: 6 bases; junction bases outside the gene matches: 7. CDR1 and CDR2 (germline): SGHVS, FNYEAQ. The CDR3 DNA reads as TGTGCCAGCAGATTCGGACAGGGGGCCCTCAATGAGCAGTTCTTC. Protein: CASRFGQGALNEQFF.

The CDR3 DNA reads TGTGCCAGCAGCTTGGTTACAGGGTGGTCCGGGGAGCTGTTTTTT. This sequence encodes CASSLVTGWSGELFF. The gene calls are TRBV5-8 and TRBJ2-2; the D gene is possibly TRBD1 (6 bases). Per the germline V gene, CDR1 is SGHTS and CDR2 is YDEGEE. V lost 0 bases, J lost 6 bases, and 12 bases lay in between. This CDR3 comprises 15 residues.

A single count supports this clone. The chain combines TRBV10-2 with TRBJ1-4; D might be TRBD1 (6 bases). The germline CDR1 and CDR2 sequences are WSHSY and SAAADI. This CDR3 has 13 residues. V lost 10 bases and J lost 6, with 15 bases in between. CDR3 loop: CATKGGGDEKLFF. The CDR3 nucleotides are TGCGCCACAAAGGGAGGGGGAGATGAAAAACTGTTTTTT.